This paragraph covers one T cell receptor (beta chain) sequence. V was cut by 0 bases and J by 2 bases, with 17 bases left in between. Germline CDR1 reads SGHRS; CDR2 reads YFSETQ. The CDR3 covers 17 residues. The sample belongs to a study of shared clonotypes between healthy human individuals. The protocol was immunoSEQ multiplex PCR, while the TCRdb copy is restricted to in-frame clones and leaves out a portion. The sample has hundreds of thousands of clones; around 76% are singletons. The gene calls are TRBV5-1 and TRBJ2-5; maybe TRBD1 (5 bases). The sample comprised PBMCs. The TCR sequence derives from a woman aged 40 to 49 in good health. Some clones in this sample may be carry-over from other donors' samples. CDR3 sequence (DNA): TGCGCCAGCAGCTTGGAACTGGCCGTAGGGGCTCAAGAGACCCAGTACTTC. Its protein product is CASSLELAVGAQETQYF.